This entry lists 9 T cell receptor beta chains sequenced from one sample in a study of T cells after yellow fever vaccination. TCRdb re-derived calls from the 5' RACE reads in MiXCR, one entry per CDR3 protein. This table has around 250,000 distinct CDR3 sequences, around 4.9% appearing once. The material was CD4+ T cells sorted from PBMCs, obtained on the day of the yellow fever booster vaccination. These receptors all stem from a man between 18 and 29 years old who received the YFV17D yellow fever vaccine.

DNA for the CDR3: TGTGCCAGCGCACGGGAGGGGACAGTGGGCCTAGGAGACGTC. Translation: CASAREGTVGLGDV. The chain uses TRBV2 and TRBJ2-7; TRBD2 might be the D (8 bases). In germline, CDR1 is SNHLY, CDR2 FYNNEI. The CDR3 loop spans 14 amino acids.

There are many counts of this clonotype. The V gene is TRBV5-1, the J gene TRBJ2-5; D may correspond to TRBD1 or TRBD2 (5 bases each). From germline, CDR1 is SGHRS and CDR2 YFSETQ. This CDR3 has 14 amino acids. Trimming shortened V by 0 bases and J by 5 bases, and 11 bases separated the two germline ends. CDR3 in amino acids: CASSLVGPGETQYF. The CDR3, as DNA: TGCGCCAGCAGCTTGGTGGGGCCGGGGGAGACCCAGTACTTC.

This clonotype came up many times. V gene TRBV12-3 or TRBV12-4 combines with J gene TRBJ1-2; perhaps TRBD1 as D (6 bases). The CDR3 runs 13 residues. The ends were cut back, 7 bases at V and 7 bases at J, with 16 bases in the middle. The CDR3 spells CASTSQGQIGYTF. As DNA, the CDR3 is TGTGCCAGCACTTCTCAGGGGCAAATTGGCTACACCTTC.

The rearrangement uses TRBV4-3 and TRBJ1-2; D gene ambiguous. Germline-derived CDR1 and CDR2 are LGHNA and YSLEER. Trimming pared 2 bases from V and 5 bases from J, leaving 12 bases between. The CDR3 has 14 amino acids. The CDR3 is CASSQTRLDYGYTF. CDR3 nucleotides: TGCGCCAGCAGCCAAACCCGCCTAGATTATGGCTACACCTTC.

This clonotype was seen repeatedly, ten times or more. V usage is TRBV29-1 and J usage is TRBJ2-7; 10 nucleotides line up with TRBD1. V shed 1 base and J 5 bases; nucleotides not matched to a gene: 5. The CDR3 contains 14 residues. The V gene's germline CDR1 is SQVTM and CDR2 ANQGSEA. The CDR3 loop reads CSVEGQGAPDEQYV. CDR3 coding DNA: TGCAGCGTTGAAGGACAGGGGGCGCCGGACGAGCAGTACGTC.

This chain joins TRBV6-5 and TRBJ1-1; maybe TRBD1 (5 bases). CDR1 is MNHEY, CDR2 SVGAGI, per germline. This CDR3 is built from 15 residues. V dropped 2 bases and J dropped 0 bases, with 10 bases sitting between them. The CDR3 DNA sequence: TGTGCCAGCAGTTACAGGGGCGGTATGAACACTGAAGCTTTCTTT. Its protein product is CASSYRGGMNTEAFF.

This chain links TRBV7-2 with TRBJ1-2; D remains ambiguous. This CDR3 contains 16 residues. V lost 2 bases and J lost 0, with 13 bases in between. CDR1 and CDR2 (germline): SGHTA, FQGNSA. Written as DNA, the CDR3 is TGTGCCAGCAGCTTATGGCAGCAGAGGGCTAACTATGGCTACACCTTC. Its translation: CASSLWQQRANYGYTF.

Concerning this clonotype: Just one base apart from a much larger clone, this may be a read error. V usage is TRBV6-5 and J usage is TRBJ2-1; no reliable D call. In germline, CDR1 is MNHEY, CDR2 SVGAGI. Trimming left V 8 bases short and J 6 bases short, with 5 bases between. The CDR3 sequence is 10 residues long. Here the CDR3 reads CASGVNEQFF. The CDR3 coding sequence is TGTGCCAGCGGGGTCAATGAGCAGTTCTTC.

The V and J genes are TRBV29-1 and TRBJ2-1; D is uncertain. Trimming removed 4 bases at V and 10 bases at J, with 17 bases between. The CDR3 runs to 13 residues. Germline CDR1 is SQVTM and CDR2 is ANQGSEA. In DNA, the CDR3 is TGCAGCGTTGGAAGGGTGAGTTCGGGCGAGCAGTTCTTC. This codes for CSVGRVSSGEQFF.